The 13 T cell receptor beta chains in this list originate from one sample, sequenced in a study of shared clonotypes between healthy human individuals. Profiling relied on immunoSEQ multiplex PCR, and the TCRdb table lists in-frame clones only, not all of them. The sample contains 550,000 to 800,000 clones, roughly 88% of which appear only once. The sample consisted of memory CD8+ T cells from PBMCs. Indicated subset: CD45RO+ cells pooled with CCR7-negative TemRA cells. The receptors shown here come from a man younger than 35 in good health. Some clones in this sample may be carry-over from other donors' samples.

The genes are TRBV5-1 and TRBJ2-5; D is perhaps TRBD2 (5 bases). CDR3 length: 15 residues. Looked up from germline, CDR1 is SGHRS and CDR2 is YFSETQ. V was trimmed by 3 bases and J by 2 bases, leaving 14 bases between them. The CDR3 loop is CASSSRKWEQETQYF. For the CDR3, the DNA is TGCGCCAGCAGCTCAAGGAAGTGGGAGCAAGAGACCCAGTACTTC.

The rearrangement uses TRBV10-3 and TRBJ2-7; D unclear. Trimming pared 2 bases from V and 7 bases from J, leaving 12 bases between. This CDR3 comprises 13 residues. The germline V gene encodes CDR1 ENHRY and CDR2 SYGVKD. The CDR3 sequence is CAISEVLVWEQYF. The CDR3 bases are TGTGCCATCAGTGAGGTGCTTGTTTGGGAGCAGTACTTC.

Comment on this clone: Other DNA sequences from this sample encode an identical CDR3 as well. The J gene is TRBJ1-5, the V gene TRBV6-6; D remains unclear. V was shortened by 0 bases and J by 0 bases, with 6 bases between the two germline ends. The CDR3 spans 15 residues. Germline lookup yields CDR1 MNHNY and CDR2 SVGAGI (reference sequence). CDR3 loop: CASSYSGNSNQPQHF. As DNA, the CDR3 is TGTGCCAGCAGTTACTCAGGGAATAGCAATCAGCCCCAGCATTTT.

V usage is TRBV27 and J usage is TRBJ2-1; 8 nucleotides agree with TRBD2. V lost 6 bases, J lost 2 bases, and 9 bases stayed unmatched. Germline loops: CDR1 MNHEY, CDR2 SMNVEV (reference sequence). This CDR3 region has 16 residues. CDR3 region: CASRTHAGGPYNEQFF. As DNA, the CDR3 is TGTGCCAGCAGGACCCACGCGGGAGGCCCCTACAATGAGCAGTTCTTC.

The V gene is TRBV10-1, the J gene TRBJ1-1; TRBD1 matches at 7 bases. CDR3 length: 13 residues. The germline gives CDR1 WNHNN, CDR2 SYGVQD (reference sequence). The trim removed 11 bases at V and 1 base at J, leaving 7 bases unmatched. The CDR3 DNA sequence: TGCGCCTCTTATGGGACAGAGAACACTGAAGCTTTCTTT. Protein: CASYGTENTEAFF.

The V gene is TRBV11-2, the J gene TRBJ2-3; D not resolved. The CDR3 is 13 residues long. V lost 8 bases to trimming and J lost 2 bases, with 11 bases between them. Per the germline V gene, CDR1 is SGHAT and CDR2 is FQNNGV. The CDR3 loop is CASHLTHTDTQYF. Written as DNA, the CDR3 is TGTGCCAGCCATTTGACCCACACAGATACGCAGTATTTT.

CDR3 nucleotides: TGTGCCAGCAGCGGCGTAGCGGGCAAATACAATGAGCAGTTCTTC. This gives the protein CASSGVAGKYNEQFF. The chain uses TRBV9 and TRBJ2-1, with TRBD2 matching 7 bases. The CDR3 length is 15 residues. V gave up 3 bases and J gave up 4 bases; unmatched junction bases: 7. Looked up from germline, CDR1 is SGDLS and CDR2 is YYNGEE.

J is TRBJ2-1 and V is TRBV11-2; maybe TRBD2 (5 bases). Deletions cut 1 base from V and 9 bases from J, with 19 bases between. The germline V gene encodes CDR1 SGHAT and CDR2 FQNNGV. The CDR3 is 16 residues long. The CDR3 region has the DNA TGTGCCAGCAGCTTAGGTTTGGCGGGTGAGTGGGGTGAGCAGTTCTTC. Residues: CASSLGLAGEWGEQFF.

The rearrangement uses TRBV9 and TRBJ2-7; D is undetermined. The CDR3 length is 13 residues. Per germline, CDR1 SGDLS and CDR2 YYNGEE. V lost 3 bases and J lost 2, with 9 bases in between. The chain's CDR3 is CASSAGPAYEQYF. CDR3 nucleotides: TGTGCCAGCAGCGCAGGTCCCGCCTACGAGCAGTACTTC.

This chain uses TRBV5-8 with TRBJ2-5; D is tentatively TRBD1 or TRBD2 (6 bases each). Trimming shortened V by 0 bases and J by 7 bases, and 16 bases separated the two germline ends. From germline, CDR1 is SGHTS and CDR2 YDEGEE. The CDR3 is made up of 15 amino acids. CDR3 sequence: CASSLDLRGRGTQYF. In nucleotides, the CDR3 is TGTGCCAGCAGCTTGGATCTCCGGGGGCGGGGGACCCAGTACTTC.

The chain recombines TRBV11-1 with TRBJ1-2, with D unresolved. Trimming stripped 3 bases from V and 6 bases from J, with 17 bases between. The germline CDR1 and CDR2 sequences are SGHAT and FQDESV (reference sequence). The CDR3 consists of 15 residues. CDR3 region: CASSLDGPLGDGYTF. The DNA for the CDR3 is TGTGCCAGCAGCTTGGACGGACCTCTCGGGGATGGCTACACCTTC.

The rearrangement joins TRBV27 to TRBJ2-1, with 9 positions matching TRBD2. CDR1 MNHEY and CDR2 SMNVEV come from the germline V gene (reference sequence). The CDR3 spans 14 residues. The junction had 3 bases not matched to a gene; V was cut back by 7 bases and J by 2 bases. The CDR3 reads CASNPSGTYNEQFF. CDR3 nucleotide sequence: TGTGCCAGCAACCCTAGCGGGACCTACAATGAGCAGTTCTTC.

CDR3 loop: CASSLNRDRNTEAFF. The CDR3 coding sequence is TGTGCCAGCAGTTTGAACCGGGACAGGAACACTGAAGCTTTCTTT. This rearrangement joins TRBV27 to TRBJ1-1; 7 bases map to TRBD1. Germline CDR1 and CDR2: MNHEY and SMNVEV (reference sequence). The CDR3 is made up of 15 amino acids. The V gene end was trimmed by 3 bases and the J gene end by 1 base; junction bases not matched to a gene: 5.